The present T cell receptor beta chain was sequenced within a study of T-cell reconstitution after alpha-beta-depleted transplantation in children. Construction of the TCRbeta library involved unique molecular identifiers. TCRdb processed the PCR reads anew with MiXCR; each CDR3 protein has one entry. The table includes about 690,000 distinct CDR3 sequences, roughly 15% detected once. Germline V gene lookup returns CDR1 SGHDN and CDR2 FVKESK. Trimming shortened V by 4 bases and J by 5 bases, and 8 bases separated the two germline ends. CDR3 length: 13 amino acids. The clonotype was recovered from a human donor who donated a stem cell graft to a child with acute myeloid leukemia. This specimen was PBMCs from the stem cell graft donor, taken from the stem cell graft. This chain connects TRBV14 to TRBJ1-4; D ambiguous. The DNA for the CDR3 is TGTGCCAGCAGCCGGCAGCTGAATGAAAAACTGTTTTTT. It translates to CASSRQLNEKLFF. The entire variable domain, with the rest obtained from reference TRBV14 and TRBJ1-4, is as follows: EAGVTQFPSHSVIEKGQTVTLRCDPISGHDNLYWYRRVMGKEIKFLLHFVKESKQDESGMPNNRFLAERTGGTYSTLKVQPAELEDSGVYFCASSRQLNEKLFFGSGTQLSVL.